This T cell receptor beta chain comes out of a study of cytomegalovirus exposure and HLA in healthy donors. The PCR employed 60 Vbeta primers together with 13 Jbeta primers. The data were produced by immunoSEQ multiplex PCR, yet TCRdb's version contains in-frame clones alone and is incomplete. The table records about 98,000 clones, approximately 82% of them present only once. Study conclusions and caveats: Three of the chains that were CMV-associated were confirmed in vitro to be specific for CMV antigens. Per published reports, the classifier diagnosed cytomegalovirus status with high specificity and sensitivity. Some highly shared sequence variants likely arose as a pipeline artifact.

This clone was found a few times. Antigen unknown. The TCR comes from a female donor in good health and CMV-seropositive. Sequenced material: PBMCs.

The CDR3 sequence: CASSLSLVYNEQFF. CDR3 bases: TGTGCCAGCAGCTTGTCACTAGTTTACAATGAGCAGTTCTTC. The rearrangement links TRBV7-9 to TRBJ2-1, with D possibly being TRBD2 (5 bases). The CDR3 consists of 14 residues. The V gene lost 3 bases and the J gene lost 4 bases, with 10 bases spanning the gap. Germline CDR1 and CDR2: SEHNR and FQNEAQ (reference sequence).